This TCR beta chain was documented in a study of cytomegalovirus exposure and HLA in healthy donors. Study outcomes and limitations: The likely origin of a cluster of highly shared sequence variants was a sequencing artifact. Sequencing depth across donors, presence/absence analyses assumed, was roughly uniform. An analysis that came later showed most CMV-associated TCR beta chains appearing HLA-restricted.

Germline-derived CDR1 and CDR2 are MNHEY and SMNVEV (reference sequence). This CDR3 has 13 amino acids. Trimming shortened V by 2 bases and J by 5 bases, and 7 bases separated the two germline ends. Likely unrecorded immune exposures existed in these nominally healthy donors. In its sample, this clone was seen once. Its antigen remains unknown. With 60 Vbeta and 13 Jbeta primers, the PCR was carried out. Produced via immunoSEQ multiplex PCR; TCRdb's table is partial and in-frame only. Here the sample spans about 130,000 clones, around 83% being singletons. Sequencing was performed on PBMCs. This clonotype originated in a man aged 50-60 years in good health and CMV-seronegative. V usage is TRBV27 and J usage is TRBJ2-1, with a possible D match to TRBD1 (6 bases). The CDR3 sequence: CASSLRTDNEQFF. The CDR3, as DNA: TGTGCCAGCAGTTTAAGGACAGACAATGAGCAGTTCTTC.